This T cell receptor beta chain was documented in a study of cytomegalovirus exposure and HLA in healthy donors. Assay used: immunoSEQ multiplex PCR; TCRdb lists only in-frame clones, some missing. The sample yields about 250,000 clones, around nine tenths seen once. General study findings and limits: The tendency of first-cohort TCR clusters to co-occur in the 100 to 150 validation repertoires was identified by a subsequent analysis. Reports credit the classifier with highly specific, highly sensitive diagnosis of cytomegalovirus status.

With regard to this clone: Its target is not known.

V lost 5 bases and J 0 bases, leaving 12 bases between the germline ends. The CDR3 covers 15 residues. Germline V gene sequence: CDR1 SGHRS, CDR2 YFSETQ. The rearrangement uses TRBV5-1 and TRBJ2-1; D remains unclear. The sample taken for sequencing was PBMCs. The origin of this receptor is a man between 18 and 35 years old in good health and CMV-seronegative. The CDR3 bases are TGCGCCAGCAGTCTGCTACTGAGCTCCTACAATGAGCAGTTCTTC. As protein: CASSLLLSSYNEQFF. The variable domain in full, completed from reference TRBV5-1 and TRBJ2-1, reads KAGVTQTPRYLIKTRGQQVTLSCSPISGHRSVSWYQQTPGQGLQFLFEYFSETQRNKGNFPGRFSGRQFSNSRSEMNVSTLELGDSALYLCASSLLLSSYNEQFFGPGTRLTVL.